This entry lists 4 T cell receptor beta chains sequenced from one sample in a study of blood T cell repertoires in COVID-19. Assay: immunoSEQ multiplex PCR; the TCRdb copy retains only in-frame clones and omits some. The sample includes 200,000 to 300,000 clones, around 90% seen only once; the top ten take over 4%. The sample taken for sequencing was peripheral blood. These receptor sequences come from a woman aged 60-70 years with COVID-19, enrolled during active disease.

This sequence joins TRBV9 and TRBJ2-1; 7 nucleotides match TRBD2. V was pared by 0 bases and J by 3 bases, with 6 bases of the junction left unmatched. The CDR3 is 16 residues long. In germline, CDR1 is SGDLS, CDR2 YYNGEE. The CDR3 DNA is TGTGCCAGCAGCGTAGAGGGAGGGAGACTCTACAATGAGCAGTTCTTC. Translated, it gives CASSVEGGRLYNEQFF.

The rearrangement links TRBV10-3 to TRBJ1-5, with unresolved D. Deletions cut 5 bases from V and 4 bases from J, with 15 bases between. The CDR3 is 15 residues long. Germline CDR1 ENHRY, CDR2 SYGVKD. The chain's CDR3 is CAISKEGGPNQPQHF. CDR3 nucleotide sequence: TGTGCCATCAGTAAAGAGGGCGGACCAAATCAGCCCCAGCATTTT.

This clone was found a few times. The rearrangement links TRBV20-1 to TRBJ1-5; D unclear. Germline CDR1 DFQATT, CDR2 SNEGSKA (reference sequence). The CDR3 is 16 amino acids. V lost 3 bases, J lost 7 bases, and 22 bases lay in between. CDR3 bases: TGCAGTGCTAGTAATGGTCTCTACGGGAAGGACCAGCCCCAGCATTTT. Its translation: CSASNGLYGKDQPQHF.

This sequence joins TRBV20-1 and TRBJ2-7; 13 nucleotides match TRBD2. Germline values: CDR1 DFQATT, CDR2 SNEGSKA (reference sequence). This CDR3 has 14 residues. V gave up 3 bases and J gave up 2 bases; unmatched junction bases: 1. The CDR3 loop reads CSASGTSGTYEQYF. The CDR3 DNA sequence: TGCAGTGCTAGTGGGACTAGCGGGACCTACGAGCAGTACTTC.